A single sample gave rise to the 9 T cell receptor beta chains below, sequenced in a study of CD8 T cells in Susac syndrome. A quantity of about 0.5 to 1 ug RNA underwent reverse transcription using random hexamers. In TCRdb, the immunoSEQ multiplex PCR reads were re-called with MiXCR into one record per CDR3 protein. The sample lists roughly 180,000 distinct CDR3 sequences; 93% were seen once. What was sequenced was CD4+ T cells from PBMCs. These receptors were collected from a human donor with multiple sclerosis.

This chain links TRBV18 with TRBJ2-5, with a weak D call TRBD1 (5 bases). The CDR3 length is 13 residues. Germline CDR1 reads KGHSH; CDR2 reads LQKENI. Between the trimmed V and J ends, which lost 3 bases and 5 bases, there was a span of 10 bases. This CDR3 reads CASSPNPGETQYF. CDR3 DNA: TGTGCCAGCTCACCTAACCCAGGGGAGACCCAGTACTTC.

This chain joins TRBV12-3 or TRBV12-4 and TRBJ1-2; 7 bases map to TRBD1. Unmatched junction bases numbered 5, after V lost 1 base and J lost 6 bases. CDR3 size: 14 residues. CDR3 in amino acids: CASSLGWTGDGYTF. CDR3 in DNA: TGTGCCAGCAGTTTAGGATGGACAGGAGATGGCTACACCTTC.

The chain joins TRBV6-1 to TRBJ2-3; D remains ambiguous. With 3 bases removed from V and 9 bases from J, the gap between germline ends came to 10 bases. From germline, CDR1 is MNHNS and CDR2 SASEGT. The CDR3 totals 12 residues. CDR3 nucleotides: TGTGCCAGCAGTGACACCTTAGTAACGCAGTATTTT. Amino acid sequence: CASSDTLVTQYF.

The CDR3 region is CSVGLSTEPNTEAFF. The CDR3 bases are TGCAGCGTGGGGCTTTCGACAGAGCCGAACACTGAAGCTTTCTTT. The chain joins TRBV29-1 to TRBJ1-1, with a tentative D call TRBD1 (5 bases). Trimming cost V 6 bases and J 1 base, with 18 bases left between them. This CDR3 contains 15 residues. Per the germline V gene, CDR1 is SQVTM and CDR2 is ANQGSEA.

The chain uses TRBV19 and TRBJ2-1; 7 bases are shared with TRBD2. The V gene end was trimmed by 4 bases and the J gene end by 3 bases; junction bases not matched to a gene: 6. Germline CDR1 reads LNHDA; CDR2 reads SQIVND (reference sequence). The CDR3 covers 15 residues. In DNA form, the CDR3 reads TGTGCCAGTAGTAGCAAGCGGGGCTTCTACAATGAGCAGTTCTTC. Amino acids: CASSSKRGFYNEQFF.

The chain is built from TRBV12-3 or TRBV12-4 and TRBJ2-3, with 12 positions matching TRBD2. CDR3 size: 17 residues. The V gene end was trimmed by 4 bases and the J gene end by 6 bases; junction bases not matched to a gene: 11. The CDR3 DNA reads as TGTGCCAGCAGTTCCCCTAGCGGGAGGGAGGTTGCTGATACGCAGTATTTT. Residues: CASSSPSGREVADTQYF.

V is TRBV28 and J is TRBJ2-5, with D possibly called TRBD1 or TRBD2 (6 bases each). V dropped 8 bases and J dropped 5 bases, with 18 bases sitting between them. The CDR3 length is 14 residues. Per germline, CDR1 MDHEN and CDR2 SYDVKM. The CDR3 is CASSLQGGEETQYF. Written as DNA, the CDR3 is TGTGCCAGCTCCCTACAGGGAGGAGAGGAGACCCAGTACTTC.

The DNA of the CDR3 is TGTGCCAGCAGCCAAGATTTCGCCGCAGGCCCCGAGCGTGGCTACACCTTC. It translates to CASSQDFAAGPERGYTF. The chain uses TRBV4-2 and TRBJ1-2; D call uncertain. CDR1 and CDR2 from the germline V gene are LGHNA and YNFKEQ. Trimming stripped 0 bases from V and 7 bases from J, with 21 bases between. The CDR3 is made up of 17 amino acids.

This chain uses TRBV3-1 with TRBJ2-5, with no clear D. The V and J ends lost 4 bases and 5 bases respectively, with 14 bases between them. The CDR3 contains 14 residues. Germline V lookup: CDR1 LGHDT, CDR2 YNNKEL (reference sequence). The CDR3 here is CASSLLGGPETQYF. The CDR3 DNA follows: TGTGCCAGCAGCCTGCTCGGCGGTCCGGAGACCCAGTACTTC.